The 30 T cell receptor beta chains below were found in one sample sequenced in a study of blood T cell repertoires in COVID-19. Some clones are missing from TCRdb's copy, which holds only in-frame ones; the method was immunoSEQ multiplex PCR. The data hold under 80,000 clones, with 79% observed a single time. The sample consisted of peripheral blood. These receptors were collected from a human donor in a cohort sampled during active COVID-19.

V gene TRBV12-5 combines with J gene TRBJ2-3; 7 bases line up with TRBD1. Germline trimming cut 6 bases from V and 9 bases from J; bases unmatched to any gene: 9. CDR1 is LGHNT and CDR2 is FRNRAP in the germline V gene. CDR3 length: 13 amino acids. The CDR3 nucleotides read TGTGCTAGTGGCCCCCCGACAGGGCCCACGCAGTATTTT. Translated, it gives CASGPPTGPTQYF.

This chain connects TRBV24-1 to TRBJ2-7, with TRBD1 matching 11 bases. V shed 3 bases, J shed 3 bases, and the junction held 6 bases outside the gene matches. Germline V gene lookup returns CDR1 KGHDR and CDR2 SFDVKD. The CDR3 is 16 amino acids. As DNA, the CDR3 is TGTGCCACCAGTGATACCGGGACAGGGGGTAACTACGAGCAGTACTTC. Translated: CATSDTGTGGNYEQYF.

The chain is built from TRBV7-8 and TRBJ1-1; D gene ambiguous. V lost 1 base, J lost 5 bases, and 5 bases lay in between. The CDR3 is 12 residues long. The germline V gene encodes CDR1 SGHVS and CDR2 FQNEAQ. CDR3 amino acids: CASSLVQTEAFF. For the CDR3, the DNA is TGTGCCAGCAGCTTAGTACAGACTGAAGCTTTCTTT.

CDR3 region: CAISGGLAYNEQFF. CDR3 DNA sequence: TGTGCCATCAGCGGGGGACTAGCCTACAATGAGCAGTTCTTC. The genes are TRBV10-3 and TRBJ2-1, with TRBD2 matching 8 bases. J lost 2 bases, V lost 6 bases, and 3 bases had no gene match. Germline V gene sequence: CDR1 ENHRY, CDR2 SYGVKD. The CDR3 loop spans 14 amino acids.

V usage is TRBV15 and J usage is TRBJ2-7; a possible D gene is TRBD2 (5 bases). Deletions cut 1 base from V and 6 bases from J, with 13 bases between. The CDR3 length is 14 residues. Germline V gives CDR1 LNHNV, CDR2 YYDKDF (reference sequence). The CDR3 is CATSRVGDKVEQYF. CDR3 DNA: TGTGCCACCAGCAGAGTCGGGGATAAGGTCGAGCAGTACTTC.

The rearrangement links TRBV6-5 to TRBJ1-2; D perhaps matches TRBD1 (5 bases). Trimming removed 4 bases at V and 7 bases at J, with 16 bases between. The CDR3 totals 14 residues. CDR1 is MNHEY, CDR2 SVGAGI, per germline. For the CDR3, the DNA is TGTGCCAGCAGTTCCCATTCAGGGAAGGCTGGCTACACCTTC. Its translation: CASSSHSGKAGYTF.

The rearrangement links TRBV2 to TRBJ2-7, with D tentatively TRBD1 (5 bases). The CDR3 contains 14 residues. Germline V gene sequence: CDR1 SNHLY, CDR2 FYNNEI. Trimming took off 7 bases at V and 0 bases at J, with 13 bases between the two ends. This CDR3 reads CASKSQGSSYEQYF. The CDR3 DNA sequence: TGTGCCAGCAAGTCTCAGGGCAGCTCCTACGAGCAGTACTTC. The full variable domain, with the rest looked up from reference TRBV2 and TRBJ2-7, is EPEVTQTPSHQVTQMGQEVILRCVPISNHLYFYWYRQILGQKVEFLVSFYNNEISEKSEIFDDQFSVERPDGSNFTLKIRSTKLEDSAMYFCASKSQGSSYEQYFGPGTRLTVT.

This clone has more than one count but fewer than ten. The chain has TRBV3-1 (or the pseudogene TRBV3-2) and TRBJ2-7; no firm D call. Germline-derived CDR1 and CDR2 are LGHDT and YNNKEL (reference sequence). Trimming removed 1 base from V and 6 bases from J, with 4 bases in between. This CDR3 region has 11 residues. The CDR3 region has the DNA TGTGCCAGCAGCCAAGGGCCCGAGCAGTACTTC. This codes for CASSQGPEQYF.

Of note for this clone: The same CDR3 is also encoded by other DNA sequences in this sample. This chain uses TRBV5-1 with TRBJ2-3; D is perhaps TRBD1 (5 bases). Germline V lookup: CDR1 SGHRS, CDR2 YFSETQ. V gave up 3 bases and J gave up 0 bases, with 5 bases separating them. The CDR3 consists of 13 residues. The CDR3 bases are TGCGCCAGCAGCTCAGGGAGCACAGATACGCAGTATTTT. It translates to CASSSGSTDTQYF. The full variable domain, in which reference TRBV5-1 and TRBJ2-3 provide the parts outside the CDR3, is KAGVTQTPRYLIKTRGQQVTLSCSPISGHRSVSWYQQTPGQGLQFLFEYFSETQRNKGNFPGRFSGRQFSNSRSEMNVSTLELGDSALYLCASSSGSTDTQYFGPGTRLTVL.

The chain joins TRBV9 to TRBJ1-2, with 9 bases identical to TRBD1. Germline trimming cut 5 bases from V and 3 bases from J; bases unmatched to any gene: 2. The CDR3 runs to 13 residues. The germline V gene has CDR1 SGDLS and CDR2 YYNGEE. CDR3 protein: CASSWTGDYGYTF. DNA for the CDR3: TGTGCCAGCAGTTGGACAGGGGACTATGGCTACACCTTC.

The chain combines TRBV2 with TRBJ2-3, with D uncertain. V lost 6 bases to trimming and J lost 2 bases, with 9 bases between them. CDR1 is SNHLY, CDR2 FYNNEI, per germline. The CDR3 loop spans 13 amino acids. Here the CDR3 reads CASSPVFTDTQYF. The CDR3 DNA reads as TGTGCCAGCAGCCCGGTGTTCACAGATACGCAGTATTTT.

This clone showed up just a few times. This chain links TRBV7-7 with TRBJ2-3, with TRBD1 matching over 8 bases. This CDR3 has 14 amino acids. Unmatched junction bases numbered 1, after V lost 2 bases and J lost 3 bases. Germline V lookup: CDR1 SSHAT, CDR2 FNYEAQ (reference sequence). In DNA, the CDR3 is TGTGCCAGCAGCTTAAACAGGGGGACAGATACGCAGTATTTT. Protein sequence: CASSLNRGTDTQYF.

The CDR3 sequence is CASSRHGGLTDTQYF. The CDR3 coding sequence is TGTGCCAGCAGCCGTCACGGGGGGCTGACAGATACGCAGTATTTT. The chain recombines TRBV11-1 with TRBJ2-3, with TRBD2 as a possible D gene (7 bases). The CDR3 sequence is 15 residues long. Germline assignment: CDR1 SGHAT and CDR2 FQDESV (reference sequence). Deletions cut 5 bases from V and 3 bases from J, with 15 bases between.

V is TRBV27 and J is TRBJ2-2, with D uncertain. The CDR3 loop spans 11 amino acids. Germline V gene sequence: CDR1 MNHEY, CDR2 SMNVEV (reference sequence). Trimming pared 3 bases from V and 6 bases from J, leaving 2 bases between. The CDR3 is CASSFSGELFF. In DNA form, the CDR3 reads TGTGCCAGCAGTTTCTCCGGGGAGCTGTTTTTT.

V usage is TRBV5-1 and J usage is TRBJ2-1; D unclear. Germline CDR1 reads SGHRS; CDR2 reads YFSETQ. This CDR3 has 15 amino acids. V was pared by 0 bases and J by 0 bases, with 7 bases between. The CDR3 is CASSLGVISYNEQFF. The CDR3 region has the DNA TGCGCCAGCAGCTTGGGAGTCATCTCCTACAATGAGCAGTTCTTC. The full variable domain, in which reference TRBV5-1 and TRBJ2-1 provide the parts outside the CDR3, is KAGVTQTPRYLIKTRGQQVTLSCSPISGHRSVSWYQQTPGQGLQFLFEYFSETQRNKGNFPGRFSGRQFSNSRSEMNVSTLELGDSALYLCASSLGVISYNEQFFGPGTRLTVL.

The genes are TRBV5-1 and TRBJ2-1; 8 nucleotides align to TRBD2. There are 15 residues in the CDR3. Germline V gene lookup returns CDR1 SGHRS and CDR2 YFSETQ. V dropped 0 bases and J dropped 4; count of bases not matched to a gene: 3. The CDR3 loop reads CASSLVAGSYNEQFF. CDR3 coding DNA: TGCGCCAGCAGCTTGGTAGCGGGATCGTACAATGAGCAGTTCTTC.

This clone was observed once. V and J are TRBV18 and TRBJ1-6; D unclear. The germline V gene has CDR1 KGHSH and CDR2 LQKENI. The CDR3 consists of 14 residues. Deletions cut 2 bases from V and 10 bases from J, with 12 bases between. Written as DNA, the CDR3 is TGTGCCAGCTCACCAATGGCCAGTGTCTCACCCCTCCACTTT. This encodes CASSPMASVSPLHF.

DNA for the CDR3: TGTGCCAGCAGACCGACAGGGGGCTTCAATCAGCCCCAGCATTTT. Translation gives CASRPTGGFNQPQHF. The gene calls are TRBV6-5 and TRBJ1-5; 10 nucleotides match TRBD1. Unmatched junction bases numbered 5, after V lost 6 bases and J lost 3 bases. The CDR3 contains 15 residues. Germline values: CDR1 MNHEY, CDR2 SVGAGI.

The chain couples TRBV2 to TRBJ2-7; the D gene is possibly TRBD2 (6 bases). Per the germline V gene, CDR1 is SNHLY and CDR2 is FYNNEI. The CDR3 totals 14 residues. With 3 bases removed from V and 4 bases from J, the gap between germline ends came to 13 bases. The CDR3 protein is CASSEASEHYEQYF. CDR3 nucleotide sequence: TGTGCCAGCAGTGAGGCTAGCGAGCATTACGAGCAGTACTTC. Variable domain in full (rest from reference TRBV2 and TRBJ2-7): EPEVTQTPSHQVTQMGQEVILRCVPISNHLYFYWYRQILGQKVEFLVSFYNNEISEKSEIFDDQFSVERPDGSNFTLKIRSTKLEDSAMYFCASSEASEHYEQYFGPGTRLTVT.

A few counts support this clone. V is TRBV5-1 and J is TRBJ2-1, with D uncertain. Germline assignment: CDR1 SGHRS and CDR2 YFSETQ. The CDR3 loop spans 11 amino acids. Deletions cut 0 bases from V and 8 bases from J, with 3 bases between. The CDR3 DNA is TGCGCCAGCAGCTTGGCGGATGAGCAGTTCTTC. Translation gives CASSLADEQFF.

The CDR3 DNA reads as TGTGCCACCAGCAGAGATCATAAGACAGGGGGTCAGCCCCAGCATTTT. It yields the protein CATSRDHKTGGQPQHF. The rearrangement joins TRBV15 to TRBJ1-5, with 9 bases lining up with TRBD1. Per the germline V gene, CDR1 is LNHNV and CDR2 is YYDKDF (reference sequence). The CDR3 consists of 16 residues. The V and J ends lost 0 bases and 6 bases, in that order; junction bases with no gene match: 6.

The chain links TRBV7-2 to TRBJ2-3; a weak D match, TRBD2 (6 bases). Deletions cut 1 base from V and 2 bases from J, with 13 bases between. This CDR3 is 16 amino acids long. Germline V lookup: CDR1 SGHTA, CDR2 FQGNSA. In DNA form, the CDR3 reads TGTGCCAGCAGCTTAGGTATTAGCGGAAACACAGATACGCAGTATTTT. This codes for CASSLGISGNTDTQYF.

The genes are TRBV4-2 and TRBJ1-1, with D maybe TRBD1 (6 bases). The CDR3 covers 18 residues. V lost 2 bases and J 3 bases, leaving 22 bases between the germline ends. CDR1 and CDR2 (germline): LGHNA, YNFKEQ. As DNA, the CDR3 is TGTGCCAGCAGCCAACGCTGGCGCAGGGGCAGTGAAGACACTGAAGCTTTCTTT. It is translated as CASSQRWRRGSEDTEAFF.

The V gene is TRBV28, the J gene TRBJ1-1; TRBD1 might be the D (5 bases). V lost 5 bases, J lost 4 bases, and 17 bases lay in between. This CDR3 contains 15 residues. Germline CDR1 reads MDHEN; CDR2 reads SYDVKM. DNA for the CDR3: TGTGCCAGCAGTCTCCGTCCAGGGTTAGGCACTGAAGCTTTCTTT. The encoded protein is CASSLRPGLGTEAFF.

Worth noting for this clone: In the same sample, other DNA sequences code for this CDR3. V is TRBV29-1 and J is TRBJ2-7, with 8 positions matching TRBD1. This CDR3 spans 13 amino acids. Losses at the gene ends were 4 bases for V and 0 bases for J; bases not matched to a gene: 2. Germline lookup yields CDR1 SQVTM and CDR2 ANQGSEA. The CDR3 region is CSVGQGSSYEQYF. The CDR3 coding sequence is TGCAGCGTTGGACAGGGGTCCTCCTACGAGCAGTACTTC.

J is TRBJ2-7 and V is TRBV20-1, with D maybe TRBD1 (5 bases). Germline V gives CDR1 DFQATT, CDR2 SNEGSKA (reference sequence). Trimming removed 6 bases at V and 0 bases at J, with 6 bases between. The CDR3 extends over 11 amino acids. The DNA for the CDR3 is TGCAGTGCAGGGGACTCCTACGAGCAGTACTTC. This gives the protein CSAGDSYEQYF.

The rearrangement joins TRBV5-1 to TRBJ1-1; TRBD1 matches at 9 bases. V lost 4 bases and J lost 0; bases outside the gene matches: 7. The CDR3 is made up of 16 amino acids. Germline assignment: CDR1 SGHRS and CDR2 YFSETQ. This CDR3 reads CASSPGQGHMNTEAFF. The CDR3 region has the DNA TGCGCCAGCAGCCCGGGACAGGGACACATGAACACTGAAGCTTTCTTT.

The chain employs TRBV19 and TRBJ1-5, with D maybe TRBD1 (6 bases). Germline-derived CDR1 and CDR2 are LNHDA and SQIVND (reference sequence). The CDR3 loop spans 15 amino acids. V was cut by 9 bases and J by 6 bases, with 21 bases left in between. Here the CDR3 DNA reads TGTGCCAGCGCCCCAATTACAGGGTCGGCTCAGCCCCAGCATTTT. This sequence encodes CASAPITGSAQPQHF.

The V call is TRBV5-5, the J call TRBJ2-7, with TRBD2 as a possible D gene (6 bases). This CDR3 region has 15 residues. Trimming pared 0 bases from V and 3 bases from J, leaving 13 bases between. CDR1 is SGHKS and CDR2 is YYEKEE in the germline V gene (reference sequence). The chain's CDR3 is CASSLGLGSVYEQYF. Written as DNA, the CDR3 is TGTGCCAGCAGCTTGGGACTAGGGAGCGTCTACGAGCAGTACTTC.

The CDR3 bases are TGCGCCAGCAGCTTGCAGGGGATGGGAGAGACCCAGTACTTC. This codes for CASSLQGMGETQYF. The chain couples TRBV5-1 to TRBJ2-5; perhaps TRBD1 as D (6 bases). The V gene lost 1 base and the J gene lost 4 bases, with 11 bases spanning the gap. The CDR3 runs 14 residues. Germline V gene data show CDR1 as SGHRS and CDR2 as YFSETQ.